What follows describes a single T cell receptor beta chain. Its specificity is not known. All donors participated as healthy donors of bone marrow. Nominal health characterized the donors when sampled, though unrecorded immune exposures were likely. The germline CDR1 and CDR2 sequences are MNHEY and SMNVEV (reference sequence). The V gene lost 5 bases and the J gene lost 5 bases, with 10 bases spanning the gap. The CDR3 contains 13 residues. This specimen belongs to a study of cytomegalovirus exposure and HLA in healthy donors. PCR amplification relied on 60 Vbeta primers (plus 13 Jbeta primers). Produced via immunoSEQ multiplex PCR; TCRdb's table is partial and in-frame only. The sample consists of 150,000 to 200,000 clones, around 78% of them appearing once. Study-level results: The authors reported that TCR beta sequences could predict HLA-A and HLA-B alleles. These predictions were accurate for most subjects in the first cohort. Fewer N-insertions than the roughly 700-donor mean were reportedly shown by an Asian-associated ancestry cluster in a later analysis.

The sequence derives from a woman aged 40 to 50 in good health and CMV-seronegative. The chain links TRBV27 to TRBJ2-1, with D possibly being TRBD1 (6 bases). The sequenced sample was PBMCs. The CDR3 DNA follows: TGTGCCAGCAGTGGACAGTTGAACAATGAGCAGTTCTTC. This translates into CASSGQLNNEQFF.